The 32 T cell receptor beta chains presented below share a single source sample, sequenced in a study of T cell responses to AZD1222 COVID-19 vaccine. Here immunoSEQ multiplex PCR was the method, and the copy in TCRdb shows in-frame clones only, minus some. The sample consists of more than 100,000 clones, about 93% of them appearing once. Sample: peripheral blood, taken 28 days after the second AZD1222 dose. All receptors come from an adult who received the AZD1222 COVID-19 vaccine.

The J gene is TRBJ2-2, the V gene TRBV11-2; 9 positions match TRBD2. Germline CDR1 and CDR2: SGHAT and FQNNGV. V lost 5 bases and J lost 5; bases outside the gene matches: 6. The CDR3 runs to 15 residues. The CDR3 spells CASSTRGGRTGELFF. The CDR3 bases are TGTGCCAGCAGCACGCGGGGGGGCCGGACCGGGGAGCTGTTTTTT.

The V gene is TRBV30, the J gene TRBJ2-1; TRBD2 matches at 13 bases. V was pared by 5 bases and J by 8 bases, with 6 bases of the junction left unmatched. The CDR3 sequence is 14 residues long. Germline lookup yields CDR1 GTSNPN and CDR2 SVGIG (reference sequence). As DNA, the CDR3 is TGTGCCTGGGAAACTAGCGGGAGGGCCGATGAGCAGTTCTTC. Protein product: CAWETSGRADEQFF.

The chain is built from TRBV6-5 and TRBJ2-5; TRBD1 agrees at 7 bases. The CDR3 sequence is 13 residues long. Per the germline V gene, CDR1 is MNHEY and CDR2 is SVGAGI. The trim removed 6 bases at V and 2 bases at J, leaving 3 bases unmatched. The CDR3 loop reads CASSGDRQETQYF. For the CDR3, the DNA is TGTGCCAGCAGCGGGGACAGACAAGAGACCCAGTACTTC.

The chain has TRBV5-1 and TRBJ2-7, with 10 bases that match TRBD2. Germline V gives CDR1 SGHRS, CDR2 YFSETQ. V was clipped by 4 bases and J by 7 bases; unmatched bases: 14. CDR3 length: 16 amino acids. The CDR3 DNA follows: TGCGCCAGCAGCCCCTTCGGGCTAGCGGGGGACGGGGAGCAGTACTTC. It codes for CASSPFGLAGDGEQYF.

The chain uses TRBV4-1 and TRBJ2-1; D is perhaps TRBD2 (6 bases). The V end lost 2 bases, the J end lost 12 bases, and 17 bases lay between the germline ends. The CDR3 extends over 14 amino acids. CDR1 and CDR2 (germline): MGHRA, YSYEKL. The CDR3 sequence is CASSQLLASGGQFF. The CDR3, as DNA: TGCGCCAGCAGCCAACTCCTAGCGAGCGGCGGGCAGTTCTTC.

The rearrangement links TRBV19 to TRBJ1-2; D is unresolved. This CDR3 has 15 residues. Per germline, CDR1 LNHDA and CDR2 SQIVND (reference sequence). V lost 6 bases to trimming and J lost 2 bases, with 16 bases between them. The CDR3 sequence is CASRVGVSANYGYTF. In DNA, the CDR3 is TGTGCCAGTAGAGTCGGGGTATCCGCCAACTATGGCTACACCTTC.

This clone came up once. The gene calls are TRBV6-5 and TRBJ2-2; D is perhaps TRBD2 (5 bases). The V gene's germline CDR1 is MNHEY and CDR2 SVGAGI. Trimming took off 6 bases at V and 3 bases at J, with 11 bases between the two ends. The CDR3 is 14 residues long. CDR3 nucleotide sequence: TGTGCCAGCAGGACCCCTAGCTACACCGGGGAGCTGTTTTTT. This sequence encodes CASRTPSYTGELFF.

V gene TRBV4-1 combines with J gene TRBJ2-7; D gene uncertain. The CDR3 extends over 19 amino acids. Trimming left V 1 base short and J 2 bases short, with 24 bases between. Per germline, CDR1 MGHRA and CDR2 YSYEKL. The CDR3 DNA reads as TGCGCCAGCAGCCAAGGGTTCCCCTTCACCCGGACGGAAACCTACGAGCAGTACTTC. Its protein product is CASSQGFPFTRTETYEQYF.

The chain couples TRBV5-5 to TRBJ1-4; 7 bases line up with TRBD1. J lost 5 bases, V lost 3 bases, and 16 bases had no gene match. CDR1 and CDR2 (germline): SGHKS, YYEKEE (reference sequence). This CDR3 has 18 amino acids. For the CDR3, the DNA is TGTGCCAGCAGCTCGACAGGGCCCTCCTCGGTCCTAAATGAAAAACTGTTTTTT. Protein: CASSSTGPSSVLNEKLFF.

This clone has just one count. This rearrangement joins TRBV5-1 to TRBJ1-1, with 8 bases matching TRBD1. This CDR3 has 14 residues. With V trimmed by 3 bases and J by 6 bases, 7 bases remained unmatched. Looked up from germline, CDR1 is SGHRS and CDR2 is YFSETQ. The CDR3 spells CASSWTGSLSEAFF. The CDR3 DNA reads TGCGCCAGCAGCTGGACAGGGAGTCTCTCTGAAGCTTTCTTT.

There are a few counts of this clone. V and J are TRBV4-2 and TRBJ1-4; 7 nucleotides agree with TRBD1. Germline V lookup: CDR1 LGHNA, CDR2 YNFKEQ. The CDR3 spans 14 residues. J gave up 8 bases and V 0 bases, and 3 bases lay outside the gene matches. In DNA, the CDR3 is TGTGCCAGCAGCCAAGAGACAGGGCGGGAAAAACTGTTTTTT. Protein sequence: CASSQETGREKLFF.

The rearrangement uses TRBV7-8 and TRBJ1-3; tentatively, D is TRBD1 (5 bases). The CDR3 loop spans 16 amino acids. Trimming pared 2 bases from V and 4 bases from J, leaving 15 bases between. Germline loops: CDR1 SGHVS, CDR2 FQNEAQ. In DNA, the CDR3 is TGTGCCAGCAGCTTACGGGGGAACCGACTCGGAAACACCATATATTTT. Protein: CASSLRGNRLGNTIYF.

V gene TRBV18 combines with J gene TRBJ2-1; D perhaps matches TRBD2 (5 bases). In germline, CDR1 is KGHSH, CDR2 LQKENI. This CDR3 contains 16 residues. V was shortened by 4 bases and J by 3 bases, with 16 bases between the two germline ends. CDR3: CASSQLAAANYNEQFF. As DNA, the CDR3 is TGTGCCAGCTCACAGTTAGCAGCGGCAAACTACAATGAGCAGTTCTTC.

The V gene is TRBV20-1, the J gene TRBJ1-2, with unresolved D. V lost 3 bases to trimming and J lost 7 bases, with 12 bases between them. Germline-derived CDR1 and CDR2 are DFQATT and SNEGSKA (reference sequence). The CDR3 is 12 amino acids. The chain's CDR3 is CSASGRFSGYTF. The DNA of the CDR3 is TGCAGTGCTAGTGGACGATTCAGTGGCTACACCTTC.

This rearrangement joins TRBV9 to TRBJ2-5; D remains ambiguous. Trimming took off 7 bases at V and 0 bases at J, with 7 bases between the two ends. Germline assignment: CDR1 SGDLS and CDR2 YYNGEE. The CDR3 runs to 12 residues. CDR3 nucleotides: TGTGCCAGCTCTCGATACCAAGAGACCCAGTACTTC. Its translation is CASSRYQETQYF.

The gene calls are TRBV5-5 and TRBJ2-2, with unresolved D. Germline CDR1 and CDR2: SGHKS and YYEKEE (reference sequence). The CDR3 is 13 amino acids. The germline V and J ends were trimmed by 4 bases and 6 bases, with 10 bases remaining between them. Written as DNA, the CDR3 is TGTGCCAGCAGCCCCAGTGGTGCCGGGGAGCTGTTTTTT. This codes for CASSPSGAGELFF.

The chain employs TRBV6-5 and TRBJ2-5; no clear D gene. The CDR3 length is 13 residues. V lost 6 bases and J lost 1, with 9 bases in between. Germline V gene data show CDR1 as MNHEY and CDR2 as SVGAGI. The CDR3 nucleotides are TGTGCCAGCAGACTATTAGGCCAAGAGACCCAGTACTTC. Its protein product is CASRLLGQETQYF.

V and J are TRBV6-6 and TRBJ2-7, with D hard to call. CDR3 length: 12 residues. Between the trimmed V and J ends, which lost 6 bases and 1 base, there was a span of 7 bases. CDR1 is MNHNY, CDR2 SVGAGI, per germline (reference sequence). CDR3 bases: TGTGCCAGCAGCCACGGGTCCTACGAGCAGTACTTC. Encoded protein: CASSHGSYEQYF.

The rearrangement uses TRBV5-8 and TRBJ1-2; 7 bases are shared with TRBD1. This CDR3 contains 14 residues. The germline V gene has CDR1 SGHTS and CDR2 YDEGEE. V lost 2 bases and J lost 6; bases outside the gene matches: 7. In nucleotides, the CDR3 is TGTGCCAGCAGCTTATTTAGGGGGCTGGATGGCTACACCTTC. Translating gives CASSLFRGLDGYTF.

This chain connects TRBV3-1 (or the pseudogene TRBV3-2) to TRBJ2-6; D is possibly TRBD2 (5 bases). The CDR3 extends over 18 amino acids. Germline lookup yields CDR1 LGHDT and CDR2 YNNKEL (reference sequence). Trimming took 0 bases from V and 2 from J, leaving 14 bases between them. The CDR3: CASSQENTSVPGANVLTF. Here the CDR3 DNA reads TGTGCCAGCAGCCAAGAAAATACTAGTGTACCTGGGGCCAACGTCCTGACTTTC.

The gene calls are TRBV12-3 or TRBV12-4 and TRBJ2-1; 7 nucleotides line up with TRBD1. The J segment lost 12 bases and the V segment lost 4 bases, leaving 3 bases of the junction unmatched. The CDR3 length is 11 residues. CDR3 sequence (DNA): TGTGCCAGCAGTTATAGGACAGGGCAGTTCTTC. It is translated as CASSYRTGQFF.

The chain uses TRBV11-2 and TRBJ2-3; 8 positions agree with TRBD1. Germline CDR1 and CDR2: SGHAT and FQNNGV. Trimming cost V 5 bases and J 0 bases; bases outside gene matches: 7. CDR3 length equals 16 residues. CDR3 region: CASSPRQGISTDTQYF. CDR3 in DNA: TGTGCCAGCAGCCCCCGACAGGGGATTAGCACAGATACGCAGTATTTT. Full variable domain (missing parts from reference TRBV11-2 and TRBJ2-3): EAGVAQSPRYKIIEKRQSVAFWCNPISGHATLYWYQQILGQGPKLLIQFQNNGVVDDSQLPKDRFSAERLKGVDSTLKIQPAKLEDSAVYLCASSPRQGISTDTQYFGPGTRLTVL.

Here the CDR3 DNA reads TGTGCCAGCAGCCCACCAGCTAATGAAAAACTGTTTTTT. It is translated as CASSPPANEKLFF. The chain carries TRBV7-9 and TRBJ1-4; no clear D. The CDR3 spans 13 residues. Trimming took off 5 bases at V and 3 bases at J, with 7 bases between the two ends. The V gene's germline CDR1 is SEHNR and CDR2 FQNEAQ (reference sequence).

This clone was counted between two and nine times. J is TRBJ1-1 and V is TRBV7-9; tentatively, D is TRBD1 (6 bases). V shed 5 bases and J shed 4 bases, with 17 bases lying between them. CDR3 length: 15 amino acids. Germline V gene lookup returns CDR1 SEHNR and CDR2 FQNEAQ (reference sequence). The CDR3: CASSLRMGGVTEAFF. The DNA for the CDR3 is TGTGCCAGCAGCCTCCGAATGGGGGGCGTCACTGAAGCTTTCTTT.

The chain employs TRBV19 and TRBJ2-3, with 13 bases identical to TRBD2. In germline, CDR1 is LNHDA, CDR2 SQIVND (reference sequence). This CDR3 contains 14 residues. V lost 7 bases to trimming and J lost 5 bases; unmatched junction nucleotides: 3. The CDR3 loop reads CASKGLAGRDTQYF. CDR3 nucleotides: TGTGCCAGTAAGGGACTAGCGGGGCGAGATACGCAGTATTTT.

The chain recombines TRBV7-2 with TRBJ2-7; the match to TRBD2 covers 10 bases. J lost 3 bases, V lost 3 bases, and 5 bases had no gene match. This CDR3 has 15 residues. Germline V lookup: CDR1 SGHTA, CDR2 FQGNSA. The chain's CDR3 is CASSFETSGFYEQYF. The CDR3 coding sequence is TGTGCCAGCAGCTTTGAGACTAGCGGGTTCTACGAGCAGTACTTC. Looking up the rest from reference TRBV7-2 and TRBJ2-7 gives the full variable domain: GAGVSQSPSNKVTEKGKDVELRCDPISGHTALYWYRQSLGQGLEFLIYFQGNSAPDKSGLPSDRFSAERTGGSVSTLTIQRTQQEDSAVYLCASSFETSGFYEQYFGPGTRLTVT.

The V and J genes are TRBV6-5 and TRBJ1-4; D remains ambiguous. The CDR3 contains 13 residues. Germline V gene sequence: CDR1 MNHEY, CDR2 SVGAGI. V was trimmed by 5 bases and J by 4 bases, leaving 8 bases between them. CDR3 residues: CASSLTYNEKLFF. CDR3 bases: TGTGCCAGCAGTCTAACCTATAATGAAAAACTGTTTTTT.

This clone was seen only once. The chain carries TRBV7-2 and TRBJ1-5, with 7 bases lining up with TRBD1. The V segment lost 1 base and the J segment 4 bases; nucleotides outside the gene matches: 4. This CDR3 is built from 15 residues. Germline V gene data show CDR1 as SGHTA and CDR2 as FQGNSA. As DNA, the CDR3 is TGTGCCAGCAGCTTAGACAGGGGCGGGAATCAGCCCCAGCATTTT. This sequence encodes CASSLDRGGNQPQHF.

The chain recombines TRBV4-1 with TRBJ1-1; TRBD1 aligns across 7 bases. J gave up 7 bases and V 1 base, and 9 bases lay outside the gene matches. Germline V gives CDR1 MGHRA, CDR2 YSYEKL. CDR3 size: 15 residues. The DNA of the CDR3 is TGCGCCAGCAGCCAAGGTGACAGGGAGACGAATGAAGCTTTCTTT. It translates to CASSQGDRETNEAFF.

The chain couples TRBV6-5 to TRBJ1-2; 7 nucleotides line up with TRBD1. CDR3 size: 15 residues. Germline lookup yields CDR1 MNHEY and CDR2 SVGAGI. Trimming cost V 2 bases and J 5 bases; bases outside gene matches: 8. CDR3 bases: TGTGCCAGCAGTTACACGCCACAGGGGTTATATGGCTACACCTTC. Residues: CASSYTPQGLYGYTF.

V and J are TRBV12-3 or TRBV12-4 and TRBJ1-1; D remains unclear. This CDR3 region has 13 residues. The ends were cut back, 0 bases at V and 10 bases at J, with 12 bases in the middle. The CDR3 DNA reads as TGTGCCAGCAGTTTAGCGCATGAGGGCCGAGCTTTCTTT. It translates to CASSLAHEGRAFF.

V and J are TRBV6-2 or TRBV6-3 and TRBJ1-6, with a tentative D call TRBD1 (6 bases). V lost 4 bases to trimming and J lost 12 bases, with 13 bases between them. Germline V gene lookup returns CDR1 MNHEY and CDR2 SVGEGT. This CDR3 has 13 amino acids. This CDR3 reads CASSWNTGLPLHF. CDR3 DNA sequence: TGTGCCAGCAGTTGGAATACAGGGCTACCCCTCCACTTT.